The 29 T cell receptor beta chains listed next were all sequenced from one sample in a study of T-cell memory formation after mild COVID-19. TCRdb independently ran MiXCR on the 5' RACE reads; one entry per CDR3 protein. The table lists 200,000 or so distinct CDR3 sequences, around 19% of them singletons. The material sequenced was PBMCs or a T cell subset sorted from them (not recorded which). Receptors were obtained from an adult woman who had mild COVID-19 (a few samples of this study predate the infection). Cell type and time point are not known.

The chain carries TRBV11-2 and TRBJ1-6; 8 positions match TRBD1. Unmatched junction bases numbered 4, after V lost 5 bases and J lost 7 bases. The length of the CDR3 is 14 residues. Germline loops: CDR1 SGHAT, CDR2 FQNNGV. CDR3 bases: TGTGCCAGCAGCCTGGACAGGGTAAATTCACCCCTCCACTTT. Encoded protein: CASSLDRVNSPLHF.

This rearrangement joins TRBV5-1 to TRBJ2-5, with D perhaps TRBD1 (5 bases). Trimming stripped 3 bases from V and 0 bases from J, with 12 bases between. Germline CDR1 reads SGHRS; CDR2 reads YFSETQ. CDR3 length: 15 residues. The chain's CDR3 is CASSSQGTYQETQYF. CDR3 DNA: TGCGCCAGCAGCTCTCAGGGCACCTACCAAGAGACCCAGTACTTC.

The chain carries TRBV5-1 and TRBJ1-1; possibly TRBD1 for D (6 bases). V lost 1 base and J 6 bases, leaving 13 bases between the germline ends. Germline CDR1 and CDR2: SGHRS and YFSETQ. The CDR3 runs to 14 residues. CDR3 in amino acids: CASSLLGQLSEAFF. The CDR3 coding sequence is TGCGCCAGCAGCTTGCTAGGACAGCTCTCTGAAGCTTTCTTT.

The gene calls are TRBV5-1 and TRBJ1-2; D is unclear. Per the germline V gene, CDR1 is SGHRS and CDR2 is YFSETQ. This CDR3 is built from 15 residues. Trimming cost V 2 bases and J 8 bases, with 19 bases left between them. The CDR3 sequence: CASSLRASATWGYTF. The CDR3 nucleotides are TGCGCCAGCAGCTTACGGGCCTCAGCCACGTGGGGCTACACCTTC.

This chain uses TRBV24-1 with TRBJ2-7; D remains unclear. V was shortened by 3 bases and J by 8 bases, with 7 bases between the two germline ends. The CDR3 covers 11 residues. Germline V lookup: CDR1 KGHDR, CDR2 SFDVKD. CDR3 protein: CATSDGFKQYF. In DNA, the CDR3 is TGTGCCACCAGTGATGGTTTCAAGCAGTACTTC.

This clonotype turned up a few times. This chain connects TRBV3-1 to TRBJ2-1; a possible D gene is TRBD2 (6 bases). There are 16 residues in the CDR3. V dropped 4 bases and J dropped 7 bases, with 20 bases sitting between them. From germline, CDR1 is LGHDT and CDR2 YNNKEL (reference sequence). CDR3 region: CASSRGSGGGLNEQFF. CDR3 nucleotides: TGTGCCAGCAGCCGAGGCTCGGGCGGCGGACTAAATGAGCAGTTCTTC.

This clonotype was observed a few times. The rearrangement joins TRBV20-1 to TRBJ2-1, with D perhaps matching TRBD2 (5 bases). The germline V gene has CDR1 DFQATT and CDR2 SNEGSKA (reference sequence). The CDR3 length is 13 residues. V was cut by 1 base and J by 7 bases, with 11 bases left in between. CDR3: CSARGVGSNEQFF. DNA for the CDR3: TGCAGTGCTAGAGGCGTAGGGAGTAATGAGCAGTTCTTC.

This chain joins TRBV11-2 and TRBJ1-2; D is uncertain. Trimming removed 0 bases from V and 3 bases from J, with 17 bases in between. Germline CDR1 is SGHAT and CDR2 is FQNNGV. CDR3 length equals 17 residues. CDR3 coding DNA: TGTGCCAGCAGCTTAGATCCCGGAGGCCGGGGTGACTATGGCTACACCTTC. Translated, it gives CASSLDPGGRGDYGYTF. Complete variable domain (other parts from reference TRBV11-2 and TRBJ1-2): EAGVAQSPRYKIIEKRQSVAFWCNPISGHATLYWYQQILGQGPKLLIQFQNNGVVDDSQLPKDRFSAERLKGVDSTLKIQPAKLEDSAVYLCASSLDPGGRGDYGYTFGSGTRLTVV.

DNA of the CDR3: TGCAGTGCTAATCCGACTAGCGGAAGCTCCTACAATGAGCAGTTCTTC. Encoded protein: CSANPTSGSSYNEQFF. The genes are TRBV20-1 and TRBJ2-1; 9 nucleotides agree with TRBD2. Germline V gene data show CDR1 as DFQATT and CDR2 as SNEGSKA (reference sequence). Germline trimming cut 4 bases from V and 0 bases from J; bases unmatched to any gene: 7. This CDR3 spans 16 amino acids.

The V call is TRBV20-1, the J call TRBJ1-6; D perhaps matches TRBD1 (6 bases). This CDR3 has 14 amino acids. V gave up 5 bases and J gave up 8 bases, with 16 bases separating them. Germline values: CDR1 DFQATT, CDR2 SNEGSKA (reference sequence). The CDR3 bases are TGCAGTGCTTCGGAGGGGGGAGGGGATTCACCCCTCCACTTT. Translating it yields CSASEGGGDSPLHF.

The chain is built from TRBV6-2 or TRBV6-3 and TRBJ2-3; D is unresolved. This CDR3 has 15 amino acids. V was trimmed by 5 bases and J by 3 bases, leaving 15 bases between them. The germline gives CDR1 MNHEY, CDR2 SVGEGT. The CDR3 nucleotides read TGTGCCAGCAGTCCCGCGGTGAGAAGTACAGATACGCAGTATTTT. Protein sequence: CASSPAVRSTDTQYF.

The J gene is TRBJ1-1, the V gene TRBV4-2; no definite D call. Trimming left V 2 bases short and J 0 bases short, with 13 bases between. The CDR3 runs 16 residues. Per germline, CDR1 LGHNA and CDR2 YNFKEQ. CDR3 bases: TGTGCCAGCAGCCAAATCTCCAGACGGGTGAACACTGAAGCTTTCTTT. Protein: CASSQISRRVNTEAFF.

This clonotype was seen ten or more times. The chain joins TRBV9 to TRBJ2-3, with 8 bases that match TRBD1. The germline CDR1 and CDR2 sequences are SGDLS and YYNGEE. CDR3 length: 18 residues. Trimming at V came to 0 bases and at J to 1 base, leaving 10 bases not matched to a gene. In DNA, the CDR3 is TGTGCCAGCAGCGTAGGTCGGACAGGGTATTCTGGCACAGATACGCAGTATTTT. Its translation: CASSVGRTGYSGTDTQYF.

V usage is TRBV20-1 and J usage is TRBJ2-3; D may match TRBD1 or TRBD2 (7 bases each). Germline V gene data show CDR1 as DFQATT and CDR2 as SNEGSKA (reference sequence). CDR3 size: 16 residues. V was cut by 4 bases and J by 2 bases, with 19 bases left in between. Written as DNA, the CDR3 is TGCAGTGCTACCCGACGACAGGGAGGGAACACAGATACGCAGTATTTT. Translated, it gives CSATRRQGGNTDTQYF.

The rearrangement joins TRBV7-9 to TRBJ2-3; the match to TRBD1 covers 9 bases. Per the germline V gene, CDR1 is SEHNR and CDR2 is FQNEAQ (reference sequence). CDR3 length: 16 amino acids. The junction had 6 bases not matched to a gene; V was cut back by 2 bases and J by 3 bases. The CDR3, as DNA: TGTGCCAGCAGCTTACGTTGGACAGGGGAAACAGATACGCAGTATTTT. Its translation: CASSLRWTGETDTQYF.

This clonotype came up a few times. The J gene is TRBJ2-2, the V gene TRBV5-1, with a possible D match to TRBD1 (6 bases). The length of the CDR3 is 15 residues. Trimming left V 4 bases short and J 8 bases short, with 18 bases between. Germline CDR1 SGHRS, CDR2 YFSETQ. The CDR3 loop reads CASSPKPQGTGELFF. CDR3 DNA sequence: TGCGCCAGCAGCCCGAAACCTCAGGGGACGGGGGAGCTGTTTTTT.

This clonotype was seen more than once but under ten times. V usage is TRBV11-2 and J usage is TRBJ1-3, with 11 bases matching TRBD1. The CDR3 spans 16 residues. Trimming cost V 5 bases and J 3 bases; bases outside gene matches: 6. Germline values: CDR1 SGHAT, CDR2 FQNNGV. This CDR3 reads CASSPGQGAIGNTIYF. The CDR3 region has the DNA TGTGCCAGCAGCCCCGGACAGGGGGCAATTGGAAACACCATATATTTT.

This clonotype appeared a few times. This rearrangement joins TRBV7-2 to TRBJ1-4; 7 positions match TRBD1. The V and J ends lost 1 base and 5 bases, in that order; junction bases with no gene match: 4. There are 15 residues in the CDR3. Germline assignment: CDR1 SGHTA and CDR2 FQGNSA. In DNA form, the CDR3 reads TGTGCCAGCAGCTTAGTCGGGACAGCGAATGAAAAACTGTTTTTT. Encoded protein: CASSLVGTANEKLFF.

This clonotype was observed a handful of times. The rearrangement uses TRBV24-1 and TRBJ2-7; TRBD1 might be the D (6 bases). CDR1 KGHDR and CDR2 SFDVKD come from the germline V gene. The length of the CDR3 is 14 residues. V lost 2 bases to trimming and J lost 9 bases, with 16 bases between them. CDR3 amino acids: CATSDSLWAGVQYF. CDR3 nucleotides: TGTGCCACCAGTGATTCCCTTTGGGCAGGGGTGCAGTACTTC.

The chain has TRBV27 and TRBJ1-1, with TRBD1 identical over 7 bases. The V gene end was trimmed by 5 bases and the J gene end by 2 bases; junction bases not matched to a gene: 17. The CDR3 sequence is 18 residues long. Germline V gene data show CDR1 as MNHEY and CDR2 as SMNVEV (reference sequence). The CDR3 DNA sequence: TGTGCCAGCAGTCACGCCCGCCCTTTCAGGGGGGCTAACACTGAAGCTTTCTTT. Protein sequence: CASSHARPFRGANTEAFF.

This rearrangement joins TRBV3-1 to TRBJ1-1, with D possibly being TRBD1 (5 bases). The CDR3 spans 12 residues. Trimming removed 1 base from V and 6 bases from J, with 6 bases in between. The germline CDR1 and CDR2 sequences are LGHDT and YNNKEL (reference sequence). The CDR3 loop is CASSQVGAEAFF. Here the CDR3 DNA reads TGTGCCAGCAGCCAAGTAGGGGCTGAAGCTTTCTTT.

The sample holds many counts of this clonotype. V usage is TRBV3-1 and J usage is TRBJ2-7; D possibly matches TRBD1 or TRBD2 (6 bases each). The germline CDR1 and CDR2 sequences are LGHDT and YNNKEL (reference sequence). V lost 1 base, J lost 10 bases, and 11 bases lay in between. The CDR3 totals 12 residues. Written as DNA, the CDR3 is TGTGCCAGCAGCCAAGCTGGGGGGACACAGTACTTC. It yields the protein CASSQAGGTQYF.

J is TRBJ1-1 and V is TRBV20-1, with a possible D match to TRBD1 (6 bases). The V end lost 3 bases, the J end lost 3 bases, and 11 bases lay between the germline ends. Germline values: CDR1 DFQATT, CDR2 SNEGSKA (reference sequence). CDR3 length: 13 amino acids. CDR3 DNA: TGCAGTGCTAGGTCGGGGGCGGACACTGAAGCTTTCTTT. It is translated as CSARSGADTEAFF.

This clonotype has a handful of counts. The chain links TRBV4-2 to TRBJ2-5; D is undetermined. Trimming removed 1 base at V and 2 bases at J, with 8 bases between. The CDR3 runs to 14 residues. Germline values: CDR1 LGHNA, CDR2 YNFKEQ. CDR3 protein: CASSQGAQQETQYF. The CDR3 DNA sequence: TGTGCCAGCAGCCAAGGGGCGCAACAAGAGACCCAGTACTTC.

This clonotype showed up many times. The chain has TRBV20-1 and TRBJ2-3; TRBD2 aligns across 14 bases. CDR1 and CDR2 (germline): DFQATT, SNEGSKA (reference sequence). Trimming removed 4 bases from V and 2 bases from J; junction bases left unmatched: 8. The CDR3 contains 17 residues. CDR3 amino acids: CSAIPGTSGGITDTQYF. For the CDR3, the DNA is TGCAGTGCTATCCCTGGGACTAGCGGGGGAATCACAGATACGCAGTATTTT.

This chain joins TRBV5-1 and TRBJ1-1; no clear D gene. The germline CDR1 and CDR2 sequences are SGHRS and YFSETQ. Trimming took 5 bases from V and 1 from J, leaving 15 bases between them. The length of the CDR3 is 15 residues. CDR3 coding DNA: TGCGCCAGCAGTTATTCCGGACGGAGGAACACTGAAGCTTTCTTT. It is translated as CASSYSGRRNTEAFF. Together with reference TRBV5-1 and TRBJ1-1, the CDR3 gives the full variable domain: KAGVTQTPRYLIKTRGQQVTLSCSPISGHRSVSWYQQTPGQGLQFLFEYFSETQRNKGNFPGRFSGRQFSNSRSEMNVSTLELGDSALYLCASSYSGRRNTEAFFGQGTRLTVV.

This sequence joins TRBV20-1 and TRBJ1-1; TRBD1 agrees at 7 bases. Germline V lookup: CDR1 DFQATT, CDR2 SNEGSKA (reference sequence). The V gene end was trimmed by 7 bases and the J gene end by 2 bases; junction bases not matched to a gene: 16. This CDR3 comprises 16 residues. CDR3 region: CSVGLQQTGLNTEAFF. The CDR3, as DNA: TGCAGTGTCGGTCTCCAGCAGACAGGGCTAAACACTGAAGCTTTCTTT.

This clonotype was observed a handful of times. The chain links TRBV7-2 to TRBJ2-7; the D is unclear. The V gene's germline CDR1 is SGHTA and CDR2 FQGNSA. Between the trimmed V and J ends, which lost 3 bases and 3 bases, there was a span of 9 bases. The CDR3 covers 13 residues. In DNA form, the CDR3 reads TGTGCCAGCAGCTTTAGTACTAACTACGAGCAGTACTTC. Translating gives CASSFSTNYEQYF.

This clonotype was observed a few times. The chain joins TRBV6-6 to TRBJ2-7, with 11 bases aligning to TRBD2. Trimming took 0 bases from V and 2 from J; bases not matched to a gene: 9. This CDR3 comprises 18 residues. Germline V gene sequence: CDR1 MNHNY, CDR2 SVGAGI (reference sequence). The CDR3 sequence is CASSYSRSSGGEPYEQYF. CDR3 DNA: TGTGCCAGCAGTTACTCCCGAAGTAGCGGGGGGGAACCCTACGAGCAGTACTTC.